The clone carrying this TCR beta chain has ten or more counts. Its target is not known. TCRdb re-derived calls from the reads in MiXCR, one entry per CDR3 protein. The data hold about 600,000 distinct CDR3 sequences, with 20% to 25% observed a single time. V was pared by 6 bases and J by 1 base, with 7 bases between. The CDR3 is 13 residues long. Germline V gene data show CDR1 as MDHEN and CDR2 as SYDVKM. These data are taken from a study of T cell repertoires in cytomegalovirus infection. Whole-study results and caveats: CMV-specific HLA-C-restricted TCR beta clonotypes dominated the ex vivo response.

Sequences were obtained from CD8+ T cells from PBMCs. The sequence derives from a human donor in good health (CMV status not recorded). Some clones in this sample may be carry-over from other donors' samples. The gene calls are TRBV28 and TRBJ1-5; D gene uncertain. The CDR3: CASSLDSNQPQHF. For the CDR3, the DNA is TGTGCCAGCAGCTTAGACAGCAATCAGCCCCAGCATTTT.